These T cell receptor beta chains were read from a single sample in a study of CD8 T cells in ankylosing spondylitis. TCRdb re-called the 5' RACE reads through MiXCR, storing one row per CDR3 protein. The sample lists around 490,000 distinct CDR3 sequences, over 4% occurring once. Material for sequencing was blood, either unsorted or a sorted T cell fraction (not recorded which). The origin of the receptors is a male donor with ankylosing spondylitis. Both conserved end residues are part of each CDR3. The order of the fields is D gene, clone size, V gene, J gene, CDR3 DNA, CDR3 protein. The D gene is left open where the match is weak. Size is stated for part of the rows, as once, few or many counts, or as a class when the clone is expanded.

D: NA; size: few; V: TRBV5-1; J: TRBJ1-2; DNA: TGCGCCAGCAGCTCGGTGGACGGTCTCACTAACTATGGCTACACCTTC; CDR3: CASSSVDGLTNYGYTF
D: TRBD1; size: many; V: TRBV6-2/TRBV6-3; J: TRBJ2-5; DNA: TGTGCCAGCAGTTCCAGCTACAGGGGAGCTTGGGAGACCCAGTACTTC; CDR3: CASSSSYRGAWETQYF
D: NA; size: many; V: TRBV7-2; J: TRBJ1-1; DNA: TGTGCCAGCACCCAAATTCCCGTAGGCACTGAAGCTTTCTTT; CDR3: CASTQIPVGTEAFF
D: NA; size: many; V: TRBV6-6; J: TRBJ2-5; DNA: TGTGCCAGCAGTTACGACGGCCAAGAGACCCAGTACTTC; CDR3: CASSYDGQETQYF
D: TRBD1; size: many; V: TRBV6-1; J: TRBJ2-2; DNA: TGTGCCAGCAGTCTCACAGGGGTGAGGGCCGGGGAGCTGTTTTTT; CDR3: CASSLTGVRAGELFF
D: NA; size: few; V: TRBV7-6; J: TRBJ2-1; DNA: TGTGCCAGCAGCAGACCCGGACAGGAGCAGTTCTTC; CDR3: CASSRPGQEQFF
D: NA; size: many; V: TRBV7-2; J: TRBJ1-4; DNA: TGTGCCAGCAGCTTCAATAATGAAAAACTGTTTTTT; CDR3: CASSFNNEKLFF
D: NA; size: many; V: TRBV21-1; J: TRBJ2-1; DNA: TGTGCCAGCAGTGGGACGGGCCACAATGAGCAGTTCTTC; CDR3: CASSGTGHNEQFF
D: NA; size: NA; V: TRBV20-1; J: TRBJ2-7; DNA: TGCAGCGCTGGCGAGGGACGGATCTACGAGCAGTACTTC; CDR3: CSAGEGRIYEQYF
D: NA; size: many; V: TRBV7-9; J: TRBJ2-2; DNA: TGTGCCAGCAGCCGGGGACTTTCCACCGGGGAGCTGTTTTTT; CDR3: CASSRGLSTGELFF
D: TRBD1; size: many; V: TRBV6-1; J: TRBJ1-1; DNA: TGTGCCAGCAGCCGTGGACAGGGAGGAGGAGCTTTCTTT; CDR3: CASSRGQGGGAFF
D: NA; size: many; V: TRBV5-1; J: TRBJ1-1; DNA: TGCGCCAGCAGCTTAGTGACAGCTAACACTGAAGCTTTCTTT; CDR3: CASSLVTANTEAFF
D: NA; size: many; V: TRBV20-1; J: TRBJ2-4; DNA: TGCAGTGTCCCGCTTGTCCAGGGCAAAAACATTCAGTACTTC; CDR3: CSVPLVQGKNIQYF
D: NA; size: many; V: TRBV7-9; J: TRBJ2-7; DNA: TGTGCCAGCAGTGACAGGTCCTACGAGCAGTACTTC; CDR3: CASSDRSYEQYF
D: NA; size: many; V: TRBV9; J: TRBJ1-2; DNA: TGTGCCAGCAGCGTAGGCGGCACGCACTATGGCTACACCTTC; CDR3: CASSVGGTHYGYTF
D: NA; size: many; V: TRBV5-1; J: TRBJ1-2; DNA: TGCGCCAGCAGCCAGGGGACGGCAATACAATCTAACTATGGCTACACCTTC; CDR3: CASSQGTAIQSNYGYTF
D: NA; size: many; V: TRBV15; J: TRBJ2-7; DNA: TGTGCCACCAGTGCCCCATGGGGGGAAGAGAACGAGCAGTACTTC; CDR3: CATSAPWGEENEQYF
D: TRBD2; size: many; V: TRBV20-1; J: TRBJ2-1; DNA: TGCAGTGCTAGAGTCCCGGGACTAGCAGTTGTCTCGGAGCAGTTCTTC; CDR3: CSARVPGLAVVSEQFF
D: NA; size: NA; V: TRBV24-1; J: TRBJ2-3; DNA: TGTGCCACCAGTGATCCCACAGTTCCCGAGGAGTATTTT; CDR3: CATSDPTVPEEYF
D: TRBD2; size: few; V: TRBV9; J: TRBJ2-5; DNA: TGTGCCAGCGCGGCACTAGCGGGGGAAGAGACCCAGTACTTC; CDR3: CASAALAGEETQYF
D: NA; size: many; V: TRBV20-1; J: TRBJ1-4; DNA: TGCAGTGCTATAAGGGGCCCTAATGAAAAACTGTTTTTT; CDR3: CSAIRGPNEKLFF
D: NA; size: many; V: TRBV20-1; J: TRBJ2-7; DNA: TGCAGTGCTAGACTCCAGGGAGGTTACGAGCAGTACTTC; CDR3: CSARLQGGYEQYF
D: NA; size: many; V: TRBV29-1; J: TRBJ1-2; DNA: TGCAGCGTTGAAGGGCAGAGCTATGGCTACACCTTC; CDR3: CSVEGQSYGYTF
D: TRBD2; size: many; V: TRBV10-3; J: TRBJ2-3; DNA: TGTGCCATCAGTGAGTCCGGACTAGCTGCAGATACGCAGTATTTT; CDR3: CAISESGLAADTQYF
D: NA; size: NA; V: TRBV7-2; J: TRBJ2-7; DNA: TGTGCCAGCAGCCCACGCCTCACGACAATCTCCTACGAGCAGTACTTC; CDR3: CASSPRLTTISYEQYF